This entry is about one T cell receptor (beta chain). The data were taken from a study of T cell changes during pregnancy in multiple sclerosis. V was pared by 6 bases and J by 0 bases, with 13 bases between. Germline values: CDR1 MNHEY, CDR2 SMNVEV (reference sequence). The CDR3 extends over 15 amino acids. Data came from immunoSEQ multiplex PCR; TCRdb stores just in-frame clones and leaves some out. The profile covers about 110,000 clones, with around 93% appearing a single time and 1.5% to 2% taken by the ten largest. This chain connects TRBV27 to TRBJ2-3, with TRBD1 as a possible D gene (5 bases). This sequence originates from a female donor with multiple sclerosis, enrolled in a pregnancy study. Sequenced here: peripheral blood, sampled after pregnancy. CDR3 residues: CASRLDTSSTDTQYF. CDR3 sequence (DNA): TGTGCCAGCAGACTGGACACCTCTAGCACAGATACGCAGTATTTT.